This note documents a single T cell receptor (beta chain) sequence. As yet, its antigen is unknown. The record originates from a study of a mutant IDH1 vaccine in newly diagnosed glioma. Study-level information: Treated patients showed a male proportion of approximately 62%, a female proportion of about 40%, and a mean age of around 40 years. The week-35 safety follow-up was V12, and the week-47 study end was V13. Study-wide results and limits: Vaccine-induced responses were seen in more than 90% of patients, spanning several MHC alleles.

Time point given: week 35, safety follow-up. Vaccination used 300 ug of mutant IDH1 20-mer peptide per dose, with topical imiquimod. Patients had eight vaccinations, in weeks 1, 3, 5, 7, 11, 15, 19 and 23. Using immunoSEQ multiplex PCR, the repertoire was profiled, and TCRdb retains in-frame clones only, with some absent. Among some 30,000 clones listed, 79% were seen once. The sequencing used PBMCs, collected from a glioma patient whose treatment included an IDH1 peptide vaccine. The origin of this receptor is a woman in her thirties with glioma. Some clones in this sample may be carry-over from other donors' samples.

The CDR3 region has the DNA TGTGCCAGTAGTCTCAGGGATTACAATGAGCAGTTCTTC. This sequence encodes CASSLRDYNEQFF. This sequence joins TRBV19 and TRBJ2-1; TRBD1 might be the D (5 bases). The germline V gene has CDR1 LNHDA and CDR2 SQIVND (reference sequence). V was cut by 5 bases and J by 4 bases, with 9 bases left in between. This CDR3 is built from 13 residues.